This T cell receptor (beta chain) emerged from a study of shared clonotypes between healthy human individuals. About this clone itself: Its antigen remains unknown.

The CDR3 length is 17 residues. CDR1 and CDR2 from the germline V gene are SGHVS and FQNEAQ. V gave up 5 bases and J gave up 7 bases, with 26 bases separating them. The assay was run at deep level. Some clones are missing from TCRdb's copy, which holds only in-frame ones; the method was immunoSEQ multiplex PCR. The sample lists approximately 2.1 million clones, 90% to 95% occurring once. There were only Caucasian adults among the donors, and all lived in Nashville, Tennessee. The study, taken as a whole, reports: Clonotype sharing among donors was thought likely to change with sequencing depth. Naive subsets tended to show greater estimated richness than memory subsets.

Sequenced sample: naive CD4+ T cells from PBMCs. The subset denotes: CD45RA+ positively selected. The origin of this receptor is a man aged 18 to 29 in good health. Some clones in this sample may be carry-over from other donors' samples. This chain connects TRBV7-8 to TRBJ1-2, with TRBD1 as a possible D gene (6 bases). CDR3 coding DNA: TGTGCCAGCAGCCTCGGGCCTCAACAGGGTTTGGTGGGTGGCTACACCTTC. Translating it yields CASSLGPQQGLVGGYTF. The whole variable domain, remainder taken from reference TRBV7-8 and TRBJ1-2, is GAGVSQSPRYKVAKRGQDVALRCDPISGHVSLFWYQQALGQGPEFLTYFQNEAQLDKSGLPSDRFFAERPEGSVSTLKIQRTQQEDSAVYLCASSLGPQQGLVGGYTFGSGTRLTVV.